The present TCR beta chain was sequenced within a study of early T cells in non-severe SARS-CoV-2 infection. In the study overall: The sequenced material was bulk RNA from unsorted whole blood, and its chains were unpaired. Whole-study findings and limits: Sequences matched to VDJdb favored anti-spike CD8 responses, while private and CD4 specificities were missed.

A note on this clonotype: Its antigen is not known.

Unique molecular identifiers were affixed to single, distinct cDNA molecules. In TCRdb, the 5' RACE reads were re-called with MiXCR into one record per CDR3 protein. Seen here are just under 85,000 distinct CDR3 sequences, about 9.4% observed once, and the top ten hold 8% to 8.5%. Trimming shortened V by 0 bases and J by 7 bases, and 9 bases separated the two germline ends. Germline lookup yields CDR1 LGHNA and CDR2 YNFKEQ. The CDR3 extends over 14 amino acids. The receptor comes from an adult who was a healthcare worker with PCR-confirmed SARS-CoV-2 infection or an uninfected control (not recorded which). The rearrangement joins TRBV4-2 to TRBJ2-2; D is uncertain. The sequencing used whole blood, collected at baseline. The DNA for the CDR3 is TGTGCCAGCAGCCAAGACCAGCGCGGCGGGGAGCTGTTTTTT. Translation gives CASSQDQRGGELFF.